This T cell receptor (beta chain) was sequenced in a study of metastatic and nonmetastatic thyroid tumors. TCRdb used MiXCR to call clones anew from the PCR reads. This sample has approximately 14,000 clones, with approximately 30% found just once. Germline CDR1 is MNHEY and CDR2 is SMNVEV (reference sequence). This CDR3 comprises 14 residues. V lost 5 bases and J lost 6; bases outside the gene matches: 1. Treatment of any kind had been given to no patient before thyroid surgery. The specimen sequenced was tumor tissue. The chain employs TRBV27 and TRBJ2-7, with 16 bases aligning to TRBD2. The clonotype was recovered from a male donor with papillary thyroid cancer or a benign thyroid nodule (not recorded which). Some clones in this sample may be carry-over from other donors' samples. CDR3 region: CASSGTSGRGEQYF. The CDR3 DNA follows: TGTGCCAGCAGTGGGACTAGCGGGAGGGGCGAGCAGTACTTC.